These 27 T cell receptor beta chains were sequenced from one sample in a study of OX40 agonist ivuxolimab in advanced cancers. Libraries were prepared by immunoSEQ multiplex PCR; TCRdb keeps only in-frame clonotypes and omits some of them. The table lists 35,000 to 50,000 clones, over 65% of them singletons, with roughly 24% in the top ten. The sequencing here drew on CD4+ or CD8+ T cells sorted from blood, taken in a trial of the OX40 agonist ivuxolimab. Receptor source: an adult with an advanced solid tumor such as melanoma, head and neck, liver or kidney cancer.

This chain connects TRBV12-2 to TRBJ1-6. TRBV12-2 is a pseudogene. There are 17 residues in the CDR3. Here the CDR3 DNA reads TGTGCAAGTCGCTTACACCCGCGAGGGCCGGTAAAGGGACCCCTCCACTTT. Translated, it gives CASRLHPRGPVKGPLHF.

This clone appeared a single time. The chain is built from TRBV10-3 and TRBJ2-3, with D uncertain. V lost 6 bases, J lost 6 bases, and 19 bases lay in between. CDR1 is ENHRY, CDR2 SYGVKD, per germline. The CDR3 sequence is 15 residues long. CDR3 bases: TGTGCCATCAGCGTGTTGGGATCCCAAAGGGATACGCAGTATTTT. Amino acids: CAISVLGSQRDTQYF.

This clone was detected only a few times. The chain couples TRBV5-6 to TRBJ1-2; 7 nucleotides match TRBD1. The ends lost 5 bases at V and 8 bases at J; junction bases unmatched: 12. The CDR3 is 14 amino acids. Germline V gene data show CDR1 as SGHDT and CDR2 as YYEEEE. CDR3 in amino acids: CASRQGTRGEGYTF. In DNA, the CDR3 is TGTGCCAGCAGACAGGGGACCCGGGGGGAGGGCTACACCTTC.

A few counts support this clone. The rearrangement uses TRBV11-2 and TRBJ2-2; 10 positions agree with TRBD1. This CDR3 region has 16 residues. V gave up 9 bases and J gave up 7 bases; unmatched junction bases: 14. Germline V gene data show CDR1 as SGHAT and CDR2 as FQNNGV. The CDR3 sequence: CASRDRGLPPGGELFF. In DNA, the CDR3 is TGTGCCAGTAGAGACAGGGGGCTTCCTCCCGGCGGGGAGCTGTTTTTT.

The J gene is TRBJ1-1, the V gene TRBV9, with 7 bases fitting TRBD1. Per the germline V gene, CDR1 is SGDLS and CDR2 is YYNGEE. This CDR3 spans 13 amino acids. Trimming at V came to 5 bases and at J to 0 bases, leaving 1 base not matched to a gene. The CDR3 nucleotides read TGTGCCAGCAGGGGACAGCTGAACACTGAAGCTTTCTTT. It encodes CASRGQLNTEAFF.

The chain uses TRBV27 and TRBJ2-4; 10 bases align to TRBD1. Trimming cost V 4 bases and J 6 bases; bases outside gene matches: 12. This CDR3 is 17 amino acids long. The germline V gene encodes CDR1 MNHEY and CDR2 SMNVEV (reference sequence). The CDR3 bases are TGTGCCAGCAGTTCCCACCTCTGGACAGGGGGGAGAAACATTCAGTACTTC. Translated, it gives CASSSHLWTGGRNIQYF.

The CDR3: CASSLAGVTAHPEAFF. The CDR3 DNA sequence: TGTGCCAGCAGCTTAGCAGGAGTGACAGCTCATCCTGAAGCTTTCTTT. The chain combines TRBV7-8 with TRBJ1-1; possibly TRBD1 for D (5 bases). Looked up from germline, CDR1 is SGHVS and CDR2 is FQNEAQ. The CDR3 runs to 16 residues. Trimming shortened V by 0 bases and J by 6 bases, and 17 bases separated the two germline ends. Full variable domain (remainder filled in from reference TRBV7-8 and TRBJ1-1): GAGVSQSPRYKVAKRGQDVALRCDPISGHVSLFWYQQALGQGPEFLTYFQNEAQLDKSGLPSDRFFAERPEGSVSTLKIQRTQQEDSAVYLCASSLAGVTAHPEAFFGQGTRLTVV.

The V call is TRBV25-1, the J call TRBJ1-2, with 8 bases fitting TRBD1. CDR1 MGHDK and CDR2 SYGVNS come from the germline V gene. The J segment lost 8 bases and the V segment lost 4 bases, leaving 6 bases of the junction unmatched. The CDR3 length is 13 residues. CDR3 protein: CASSARTGRGYTF. The CDR3 nucleotides read TGTGCCAGCAGTGCCCGGACAGGGCGAGGCTACACCTTC.

The chain carries TRBV11-3 and TRBJ2-1; 10 nucleotides line up with TRBD2. There are 16 residues in the CDR3. Trimming removed 5 bases from V and 2 bases from J; junction bases left unmatched: 6. CDR1 is SGHNT, CDR2 YENEEA, per germline. The CDR3 region is CASSAHTSGTYNEQFF. DNA of the CDR3: TGTGCCAGCAGCGCCCATACTAGCGGGACCTACAATGAGCAGTTCTTC.

The genes are TRBV7-9 and TRBJ2-5; 7 positions agree with TRBD2. Unmatched junction bases numbered 12, after V lost 5 bases and J lost 3 bases. Germline CDR1 reads SEHNR; CDR2 reads FQNEAQ (reference sequence). This CDR3 has 16 residues. The CDR3 sequence: CASSPRNLLAEETQYF. The CDR3 DNA reads as TGTGCCAGCAGCCCTCGGAACCTCCTAGCGGAAGAGACCCAGTACTTC.

The genes are TRBV7-2 and TRBJ2-3; D is uncertain. The CDR3 extends over 14 amino acids. Deletions cut 3 bases from V and 3 bases from J, with 10 bases between. Germline V lookup: CDR1 SGHTA, CDR2 FQGNSA. The CDR3 DNA reads TGTGCCAGCAGCTTGGGGTCTTGGACAGATACGCAGTATTTT. Protein: CASSLGSWTDTQYF.

This clone was seen a handful of times. The chain combines TRBV28 with TRBJ2-3; 10 bases are shared with TRBD2. Germline V gene lookup returns CDR1 MDHEN and CDR2 SYDVKM. The CDR3 spans 15 residues. The V segment lost 4 bases and the J segment 2 bases; nucleotides outside the gene matches: 3. As DNA, the CDR3 is TGTGCCAGCAGTTCCGGGACTAGCGCCACAGATACGCAGTATTTT. Its translation is CASSSGTSATDTQYF.

This rearrangement joins TRBV20-1 to TRBJ2-3; a possible D gene is TRBD2 (5 bases). The CDR3 extends over 11 amino acids. Germline-derived CDR1 and CDR2 are DFQATT and SNEGSKA (reference sequence). V was cut by 6 bases and J by 5 bases, with 9 bases left in between. CDR3 protein: CSAPGVDTQYF. The CDR3 DNA sequence: TGCAGTGCGCCCGGGGTAGATACGCAGTATTTT.

The chain employs TRBV7-2 and TRBJ2-5, with D hard to call. CDR3 length equals 14 residues. Between the trimmed V and J ends, which lost 5 bases and 4 bases, there was a span of 14 bases. Germline assignment: CDR1 SGHTA and CDR2 FQGNSA. The chain's CDR3 is CASSPRPSGETQYF. CDR3 bases: TGTGCCAGCAGCCCGCGCCCCTCCGGAGAGACCCAGTACTTC.

This chain joins TRBV7-9 and TRBJ1-1; tentatively, D is TRBD1 (5 bases). Germline V gene lookup returns CDR1 SEHNR and CDR2 FQNEAQ (reference sequence). Deletions cut 7 bases from V and 4 bases from J, with 19 bases between. The CDR3 extends over 15 amino acids. The CDR3 here is CASIHSAGVPTEAFF. In DNA, the CDR3 is TGTGCCAGCATCCACTCGGCGGGGGTGCCCACTGAAGCTTTCTTT.

This clone was observed a few times. The chain employs TRBV28 and TRBJ2-4, with TRBD2 matching 8 bases. CDR3 length: 13 amino acids. CDR1 and CDR2 (germline): MDHEN, SYDVKM. V was clipped by 6 bases and J by 5 bases; unmatched bases: 3. The DNA of the CDR3 is TGTGCCAGCAGCCCAGCGGGGGAAAACATTCAGTACTTC. Amino acid sequence: CASSPAGENIQYF. The whole variable domain, remainder taken from reference TRBV28 and TRBJ2-4, is DVKVTQSSRYLVKRTGEKVFLECVQDMDHENMFWYRQDPGLGLRLIYFSYDVKMKEKGDIPEGYSVSREKKERFSLILESASTNQTSMYLCASSPAGENIQYFGAGTRLSVL.

This rearrangement joins TRBV5-6 to TRBJ1-1, with D uncertain. Germline loops: CDR1 SGHDT, CDR2 YYEEEE. V was clipped by 7 bases and J by 5 bases, with 12 bases between them. The CDR3 extends over 12 amino acids. CDR3 nucleotides: TGTGCCAGCTTTGGGCGCGGGACTGAAGCTTTCTTT. Its protein product is CASFGRGTEAFF. Based on the CDR3 plus reference TRBV5-6 and TRBJ1-1, the full variable domain is DAGVTQSPTHLIKTRGQQVTLRCSPKSGHDTVSWYQQALGQGPQFIFQYYEEEERQRGNFPDRFSGHQFPNYSSELNVNALLLGDSALYLCASFGRGTEAFFGQGTRLTVV.

V gene TRBV6-1 combines with J gene TRBJ1-3; 7 nucleotides match TRBD1. The CDR3 has 15 residues. J was trimmed by 0 bases and V by 6 bases; bases with no gene match: 5. Germline V CDR1 and CDR2: MNHNS, SASEGT. The CDR3 spells CASRTGPSSGNTIYF. The CDR3 DNA is TGTGCCAGCAGGACAGGGCCGAGCTCTGGAAACACCATATATTTT.

V usage is TRBV28 and J usage is TRBJ2-6; D not certain. The CDR3 is 16 residues long. The germline V gene encodes CDR1 MDHEN and CDR2 SYDVKM. Trimming stripped 6 bases from V and 1 base from J, with 13 bases between. The CDR3 DNA follows: TGTGCCAGCAGCTCCACGGCATTTTCTGGGGCCAACGTCCTGACTTTC. Translating gives CASSSTAFSGANVLTF.

The chain has TRBV19 and TRBJ2-1; D remains ambiguous. CDR1 and CDR2 (germline): LNHDA, SQIVND (reference sequence). This CDR3 is built from 12 residues. The V end was cut by 7 bases, the J end by 3 bases, with 7 bases between. CDR3 amino acids: CASKDGYNEQFF. The CDR3 DNA reads TGTGCCAGTAAGGACGGCTACAATGAGCAGTTCTTC.

This clone has only one observation. The rearrangement links TRBV5-4 to TRBJ2-5; tentative D call: TRBD1 (5 bases). Trimming cost V 1 base and J 4 bases, with 8 bases left between them. This CDR3 spans 13 amino acids. The germline gives CDR1 SGHNT, CDR2 YYREEE (reference sequence). CDR3 DNA sequence: TGTGCCAGCAGCTTGTGGGGCGGAGAGACCCAGTACTTC. Protein product: CASSLWGGETQYF.

The chain joins TRBV7-8 to TRBJ1-1; tentatively, D is TRBD1 (6 bases). The germline CDR1 and CDR2 sequences are SGHVS and FQNEAQ. Trimming pared 5 bases from V and 1 base from J, leaving 11 bases between. The CDR3 is 14 residues long. CDR3 in DNA: TGTGCCAGCAGCCCCGGGACACCGAACACTGAAGCTTTCTTT. This codes for CASSPGTPNTEAFF.

CDR3 nucleotide sequence: TGTGCCAGCAGCTTCGGGGCGGATAATTCACCCCTCCACTTT. This codes for CASSFGADNSPLHF. J is TRBJ1-6 and V is TRBV7-9, with D possibly matching TRBD1 (5 bases). Germline values: CDR1 SEHNR, CDR2 FQNEAQ (reference sequence). The CDR3 runs to 14 residues. The V end lost 3 bases, the J end lost 5 bases, and 8 bases lay between the germline ends.

The chain uses TRBV4-3 and TRBJ2-3; 12 bases match TRBD2. Trimming cost V 3 bases and J 8 bases; bases outside gene matches: 12. Germline-derived CDR1 and CDR2 are LGHNA and YSLEER. This CDR3 contains 17 residues. CDR3 in amino acids: CASSQTLAGGPEGTQYF. The DNA for the CDR3 is TGCGCCAGCAGCCAGACACTAGCGGGGGGCCCTGAGGGTACGCAGTATTTT.

J is TRBJ2-5 and V is TRBV5-1; D unresolved. Germline values: CDR1 SGHRS, CDR2 YFSETQ. The CDR3 has 12 amino acids. The germline V and J ends were trimmed by 2 bases and 5 bases, with 7 bases remaining between them. The chain's CDR3 is CASSFGQETQYF. For the CDR3, the DNA is TGCGCCAGCAGCTTCGGGCAGGAGACCCAGTACTTC. Drawing the rest from reference TRBV5-1 and TRBJ2-5, the complete variable domain is KAGVTQTPRYLIKTRGQQVTLSCSPISGHRSVSWYQQTPGQGLQFLFEYFSETQRNKGNFPGRFSGRQFSNSRSEMNVSTLELGDSALYLCASSFGQETQYFGPGTRLLVL.

The CDR3 reads CASSPVVGMLHEDFGYTF. CDR3 nucleotide sequence: TGTGCCAGCAGCCCTGTTGTCGGGATGCTTCATGAGGATTTTGGCTACACCTTC. The chain couples TRBV7-9 to TRBJ1-2, with no clear D. There are 18 residues in the CDR3. Germline CDR1 reads SEHNR; CDR2 reads FQNEAQ (reference sequence). The V end was cut by 5 bases, the J end by 7 bases, with 29 bases between. Variable domain in full (rest from reference TRBV7-9 and TRBJ1-2): DTGVSQNPRHKITKRGQNVTFRCDPISEHNRLYWYRQTLGQGPEFLTYFQNEAQLEKSRLLSDRFSAERPKGSFSTLEIQRTEQGDSAMYLCASSPVVGMLHEDFGYTFGSGTRLTVV.

This clone has only a few counts. The chain recombines TRBV21-1 with TRBJ1-6; the table's D call, TRBD1, has no DNA check behind it. TRBV21-1 is annotated as a pseudogene. The CDR3 has 15 amino acids. The CDR3 bases are TGTGCCAGCAGCAAGGGACAGGGAGTGTCCTCACCCCTCCACTTT. Translating gives CASSKGQGVSSPLHF.